The text below deals with one T cell receptor beta chain. Its antigen is not known. These data come from a study of cytomegalovirus exposure and HLA in healthy donors. Findings and caveats of the study: In presence/absence analyses, roughly uniform sequencing depth across donors was assumed.

In the PCR, 60 Vbeta and 13 Jbeta primers were used. Sequencing used immunoSEQ multiplex PCR; TCRdb keeps in-frame clones, though not all of them. The table lists 65,000 to 90,000 clones. The germline CDR1 and CDR2 sequences are SGHAT and FQNNGV. Between the trimmed V and J ends, which lost 6 bases and 5 bases, there was a span of 20 bases. The CDR3 runs 15 residues. This chain uses TRBV11-2 with TRBJ2-7; D is possibly TRBD1 (6 bases). Material: PBMCs. The origin of this receptor is a female donor in good health and CMV-seropositive. This CDR3 is CASRTAAGAANEQYF. The DNA for the CDR3 is TGTGCCAGCAGAACGGCCGCAGGGGCAGCCAACGAGCAGTACTTC.